These 10 T cell receptor beta chains were all obtained from the same sample, sequenced in a study of OX40 agonist ivuxolimab in advanced cancers. Profiled with immunoSEQ multiplex PCR; TCRdb holds only in-frame clones, not every one. The repertoire has about 70,000 clones, 81% of them found once; the top ten carry roughly 5.3%. The sample was CD4+ or CD8+ T cells sorted from blood, taken in a trial of the OX40 agonist ivuxolimab. These receptors came from an adult with an advanced solid tumor such as melanoma, head and neck, liver or kidney cancer.

The gene calls are TRBV29-1 and TRBJ2-7, with D perhaps being TRBD1 or TRBD2 (5 bases each). Trimming left V 0 bases short and J 6 bases short, with 9 bases between. The CDR3 extends over 12 amino acids. Germline CDR1 reads SQVTM; CDR2 reads ANQGSEA. The CDR3 DNA reads TGCAGCGTTGAAGATGGGGGTGGCGAGCAGTACTTC. It codes for CSVEDGGGEQYF.

V is TRBV29-1 and J is TRBJ2-7, with TRBD1 matching 9 bases. This CDR3 is 16 amino acids long. With V trimmed by 3 bases and J by 2 bases, 11 bases remained unmatched. Germline assignment: CDR1 SQVTM and CDR2 ANQGSEA. In DNA form, the CDR3 reads TGCAGCGTTGACGCCGGACAGGGGATCCCTACCTACGAGCAGTACTTC. The encoded protein is CSVDAGQGIPTYEQYF.

This clone was detected once. The junction does not match germline at one end; this may be a read error. V gene TRBV7-2 combines with J gene TRBJ1-1; D gene ambiguous. CDR1 SGHTA and CDR2 FQGNSA come from the germline V gene. This CDR3 has 14 residues. The DNA of the CDR3 is TGCGCCAGCAGCCAAGATCTAAAGTTGGGGGAAGCTTTCTTT. This encodes CASSQDLKLGEAFF.

This chain uses TRBV7-6 with TRBJ2-7, with D unresolved. The CDR3 sequence is 13 residues long. Deletions cut 1 base from V and 0 bases from J, with 4 bases between. Germline CDR1 SGHVS, CDR2 FNYEAQ. CDR3 bases: TGTGCCAGCAGCTTAGGAGCCTCCTACGAGCAGTACTTC. Amino acid sequence: CASSLGASYEQYF.

The genes are TRBV6-1 and TRBJ2-5; 12 bases are shared with TRBD2. Losses at the gene ends were 3 bases for V and 7 bases for J; bases not matched to a gene: 12. Germline CDR1 and CDR2: MNHNS and SASEGT. The length of the CDR3 is 17 residues. The CDR3 reads CASSDGPLAGGPGTQYF. The DNA for the CDR3 is TGTGCCAGCAGTGATGGTCCGCTAGCGGGGGGGCCAGGGACCCAGTACTTC.

The V gene is TRBV5-4, the J gene TRBJ2-7; unclear D gene. The CDR3 extends over 11 amino acids. Trimming cost V 5 bases and J 5 bases, with 8 bases left between them. CDR1 is SGHNT and CDR2 is YYREEE in the germline V gene (reference sequence). The CDR3 sequence is CASSSVNEQYF. The CDR3 region has the DNA TGTGCCAGCAGTTCGGTGAACGAGCAGTACTTC.

Concerning this clone: One end of the junction is discordant with germline, which a read error may explain. This chain joins TRBV4-1 and TRBJ1-1; D remains ambiguous. The CDR3 consists of 16 residues. The germline gives CDR1 MGHRA, CDR2 YSYEKL. This chain's CDR3 is CASSQPDSYFNTEAFF. In DNA, the CDR3 is TGTGCCAGCAGCCAACCTGACTCCTATTTCAACACTGAAGCTTTCTTT.

The chain links TRBV2 to TRBJ2-2; 8 nucleotides line up with TRBD2. Germline CDR1 and CDR2: SNHLY and FYNNEI. Trimming removed 10 bases from V and 4 bases from J; junction bases left unmatched: 8. This CDR3 region has 14 residues. The CDR3 here is CATKRERVTGELFF. DNA for the CDR3: TGTGCCACCAAGCGGGAGCGGGTCACCGGGGAGCTGTTTTTT.

The sample holds a few counts of this clone. This chain joins TRBV5-1 and TRBJ1-2; the D is unclear. Per the germline V gene, CDR1 is SGHRS and CDR2 is YFSETQ. Trimming left V 4 bases short and J 8 bases short, with 18 bases between. The CDR3 covers 14 residues. The CDR3 region has the DNA TGCGCCAGCAGCCCATCTCTCCGGGGTGGAGGCTACACCTTC. It codes for CASSPSLRGGGYTF.

V and J are TRBV2 and TRBJ1-2; weak D call: TRBD1 (6 bases). The CDR3 is 13 amino acids. V dropped 5 bases and J dropped 0 bases, with 7 bases sitting between them. CDR1 is SNHLY, CDR2 FYNNEI, per germline. The CDR3 DNA sequence: TGTGCCAGCAGTACAGGGTCTAACTATGGCTACACCTTC. It yields the protein CASSTGSNYGYTF.